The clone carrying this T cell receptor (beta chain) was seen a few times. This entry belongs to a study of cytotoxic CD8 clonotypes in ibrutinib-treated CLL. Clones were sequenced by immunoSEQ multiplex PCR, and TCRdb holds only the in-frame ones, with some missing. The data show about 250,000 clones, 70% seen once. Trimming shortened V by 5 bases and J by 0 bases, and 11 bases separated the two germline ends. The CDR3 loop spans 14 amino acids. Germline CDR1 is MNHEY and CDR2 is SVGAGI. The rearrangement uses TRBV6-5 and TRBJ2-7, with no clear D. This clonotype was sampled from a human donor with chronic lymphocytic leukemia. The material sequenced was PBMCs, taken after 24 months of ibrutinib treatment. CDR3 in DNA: TGTGCCAGCAGTCCATCCGTCAGCTCCTACGAGCAGTACTTC. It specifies CASSPSVSSYEQYF.